The T cell receptor (beta chain) under discussion was sequenced for a study of T cells after yellow fever vaccination. General study points: Primary-vaccination clones mostly resurfaced post-booster (around 95% CD4, approximately 87% CD8).

TCRdb ran MiXCR on the 5' RACE reads and lists one entry per CDR3 protein. Here the sample spans 450,000 to 550,000 distinct CDR3 sequences, 21% being singletons. Looked up from germline, CDR1 is KGHSH and CDR2 is LQKENI. The CDR3 covers 13 residues. V lost 2 bases to trimming and J lost 4 bases, with 8 bases between them. Points on this clonotype: Its target is unknown.

The sequence came from a man aged 18-30 years who received the YFV17D yellow fever vaccine. The source material was PBMCs, sampled more than 20 days after the first yellow fever vaccination. The chain joins TRBV18 to TRBJ1-1; D remains unclear. The CDR3, as DNA: TGTGCCAGCTCACCAGCGGAGGGCACTGAAGCTTTCTTT. Translating gives CASSPAEGTEAFF.